Shown below are 29 T cell receptor beta chains from a single sample sequenced in a study of technical replicates of blood from a few donors (dated by TCRdb to the late 2010s). The library relied on the immunoSEQ multiplex PCR assay. The clones in this table, taken by TCRdb from immuneACCESS, are in-frame only. Not every clone is retained; where verified, under half of the shortfall comes from an unresolved V gene, and the cause of the rest is unknown. Counted in this sample were around 76,000 clones; approximately 90% of them appeared once. 0.27% of the sample comes from the top ten. Sequencing was performed on T cells isolated from PBMCs. These receptors originate from a human donor in good health.

The chain combines TRBV2 with TRBJ1-1; D ambiguous. This CDR3 has 12 amino acids. Germline V lookup: CDR1 SNHLY, CDR2 FYNNEI. V lost 3 bases and J lost 3, with 5 bases in between. Here the CDR3 reads CASSDVDTEAFF. The CDR3 coding sequence is TGTGCCAGCAGTGACGTAGACACTGAAGCTTTCTTT.

The chain is built from TRBV9 and TRBJ2-3; TRBD1 aligns across 7 bases. Looked up from germline, CDR1 is SGDLS and CDR2 is YYNGEE. The V gene end was trimmed by 0 bases and the J gene end by 4 bases; junction bases not matched to a gene: 8. This CDR3 spans 16 amino acids. For the CDR3, the DNA is TGTGCCAGCAGCGTAGAGGGTACAGGGGTCGCAGATACGCAGTATTTT. Amino acid sequence: CASSVEGTGVADTQYF.

This rearrangement joins TRBV14 to TRBJ2-5; D unclear. Trimming pared 3 bases from V and 5 bases from J, leaving 10 bases between. The CDR3 is made up of 13 amino acids. Germline loops: CDR1 SGHDN, CDR2 FVKESK. CDR3 nucleotides: TGTGCCAGCAGCCACGCAGGCCTGGAGACCCAGTACTTC. It encodes CASSHAGLETQYF. Based on the CDR3 plus reference TRBV14 and TRBJ2-5, the full variable domain is EAGVTQFPSHSVIEKGQTVTLRCDPISGHDNLYWYRRVMGKEIKFLLHFVKESKQDESGMPNNRFLAERTGGTYSTLKVQPAELEDSGVYFCASSHAGLETQYFGPGTRLLVL.

The chain employs TRBV19 and TRBJ2-1; 10 bases are a match to TRBD1. The CDR3 totals 13 residues. V dropped 7 bases and J dropped 7; count of bases not matched to a gene: 4. Germline V gene data show CDR1 as LNHDA and CDR2 as SQIVND (reference sequence). CDR3 bases: TGTGCCAGTACCCCGGACAGGGGGAATGAGCAGTTCTTC. Protein: CASTPDRGNEQFF.

The chain employs TRBV4-1 and TRBJ1-4; TRBD1 matches 9 bases. Germline V CDR1 and CDR2: MGHRA, YSYEKL. This CDR3 region has 15 residues. After removal of 4 bases from V and 5 bases from J, the junction contained 5 bases not matched to a gene. CDR3 amino acids: CASSLSDRGNEKLFF. CDR3 coding DNA: TGCGCCAGCAGCCTTTCGGACAGGGGAAATGAAAAACTGTTTTTT.

The chain combines TRBV29-1 with TRBJ2-3, with 8 bases lining up with TRBD1. Germline loops: CDR1 SQVTM, CDR2 ANQGSEA. The J segment lost 3 bases and the V segment lost 5 bases, leaving 7 bases of the junction unmatched. The CDR3 loop spans 14 amino acids. CDR3 DNA: TGCAGCGTTCGGGCAGGGGGCTCGACAGATACGCAGTATTTT. The encoded protein is CSVRAGGSTDTQYF.

The chain employs TRBV5-1 and TRBJ2-7; 9 bases align to TRBD1. This CDR3 has 13 amino acids. Germline V gives CDR1 SGHRS, CDR2 YFSETQ. Trimming removed 2 bases from V and 4 bases from J; junction bases left unmatched: 1. The CDR3 DNA follows: TGCGCCAGCAGCTTACAGGGGGCTTACGAGCAGTACTTC. Translation gives CASSLQGAYEQYF.

V usage is TRBV2 and J usage is TRBJ1-1, with 10 bases fitting TRBD1. CDR1 is SNHLY, CDR2 FYNNEI, per germline. This CDR3 is 13 amino acids long. V lost 10 bases, J lost 3 bases, and 5 bases stayed unmatched. The CDR3 DNA reads TGTGCCACGACAGGGGGCGCCCACACTGAAGCTTTCTTT. This codes for CATTGGAHTEAFF.

The CDR3: CASSPPLIADNEQFF. CDR3 in DNA: TGTGCCAGTAGTCCCCCGTTAATTGCGGACAATGAGCAGTTCTTC. The V and J genes are TRBV19 and TRBJ2-1, with unresolved D. Germline V gene sequence: CDR1 LNHDA, CDR2 SQIVND (reference sequence). V dropped 5 bases and J dropped 5 bases, with 16 bases sitting between them. The CDR3 totals 15 residues.

The rearrangement joins TRBV4-1 to TRBJ1-1; 8 bases match TRBD1. This CDR3 has 22 amino acids. The ends lost 0 bases at V and 5 bases at J; junction bases unmatched: 26. In germline, CDR1 is MGHRA, CDR2 YSYEKL. CDR3 loop: CASSQDPSDRGGGVGRWTEAFF. The CDR3 DNA is TGCGCCAGCAGCCAAGATCCCTCAGACAGGGGAGGTGGGGTGGGAAGATGGACTGAAGCTTTCTTT.

Note on this clone: The sample contains more than one DNA sequence encoding this CDR3. This chain joins TRBV29-1 and TRBJ1-1, with a tentative D call TRBD1 (5 bases). Trimming removed 4 bases from V and 1 base from J, with 10 bases in between. CDR1 SQVTM and CDR2 ANQGSEA come from the germline V gene. This CDR3 region has 13 residues. The CDR3 DNA is TGCAGCGTTGTGGGGCAGCCGAACACTGAAGCTTTCTTT. Translated: CSVVGQPNTEAFF.

The chain is built from TRBV5-1 and TRBJ1-1; D is possibly TRBD1 (5 bases). Germline V gene data show CDR1 as SGHRS and CDR2 as YFSETQ. The CDR3 loop spans 14 amino acids. V shed 1 base and J shed 0 bases, with 7 bases lying between them. This chain's CDR3 is CASSLRGMNTEAFF. The CDR3 nucleotides are TGCGCCAGCAGCTTGAGGGGTATGAACACTGAAGCTTTCTTT. Supplemented by reference TRBV5-1 and TRBJ1-1, the full variable domain reads KAGVTQTPRYLIKTRGQQVTLSCSPISGHRSVSWYQQTPGQGLQFLFEYFSETQRNKGNFPGRFSGRQFSNSRSEMNVSTLELGDSALYLCASSLRGMNTEAFFGQGTRLTVV.

The chain uses TRBV27 and TRBJ2-7, with D unresolved. From germline, CDR1 is MNHEY and CDR2 SMNVEV (reference sequence). The CDR3 consists of 12 residues. V dropped 5 bases and J dropped 2 bases, with 7 bases sitting between them. This chain's CDR3 is CASSPSPYEQYF. As DNA, the CDR3 is TGTGCCAGCAGTCCTTCCCCCTACGAGCAGTACTTC.

The chain links TRBV10-3 to TRBJ1-2; D remains unclear. Germline lookup yields CDR1 ENHRY and CDR2 SYGVKD. This CDR3 contains 13 residues. Trimming left V 3 bases short and J 7 bases short, with 12 bases between. The CDR3 DNA follows: TGTGCCATCAGTGATTATGAGGCCTCTGGCTACACCTTC. It translates to CAISDYEASGYTF.

The genes are TRBV15 and TRBJ2-7; TRBD1 matches 9 bases. Germline assignment: CDR1 LNHNV and CDR2 YYDKDF (reference sequence). Trimming cost V 4 bases and J 2 bases; bases outside gene matches: 3. The CDR3 is 14 amino acids. The CDR3 loop is CATSMTGGPYEQYF. Here the CDR3 DNA reads TGTGCCACCAGCATGACAGGGGGGCCCTACGAGCAGTACTTC.

This chain links TRBV9 with TRBJ2-3; a weak D match, TRBD2 (5 bases). CDR3 length: 16 amino acids. Per germline, CDR1 SGDLS and CDR2 YYNGEE. With 3 bases removed from V and 0 bases from J, the gap between germline ends came to 14 bases. For the CDR3, the DNA is TGTGCCAGCAGCGCACGGAGGTCTTCTAGCACAGATACGCAGTATTTT. Amino acids: CASSARRSSSTDTQYF.

This sequence joins TRBV7-9 and TRBJ2-2; D perhaps matches TRBD1 (6 bases). This CDR3 has 15 amino acids. CDR1 is SEHNR and CDR2 is FQNEAQ in the germline V gene (reference sequence). The V and J ends lost 5 bases and 5 bases respectively, with 15 bases between them. CDR3 DNA sequence: TGTGCCAGCAGCCCCCGATGGGGGCGGACCGGGGAGCTGTTTTTT. Residues: CASSPRWGRTGELFF.

V gene TRBV5-1 combines with J gene TRBJ1-2; weak D call: TRBD1 (6 bases). The CDR3 has 14 amino acids. The germline gives CDR1 SGHRS, CDR2 YFSETQ. With 0 bases removed from V and 6 bases from J, the gap between germline ends came to 12 bases. CDR3 protein: CASSLGQGMHGYTF. The CDR3 bases are TGCGCCAGCAGCTTGGGGCAGGGGATGCATGGCTACACCTTC.

The chain has TRBV7-9 and TRBJ2-1, with 8 bases lining up with TRBD2. The trim removed 4 bases at V and 2 bases at J, leaving 16 bases unmatched. The CDR3 has 19 amino acids. Germline V lookup: CDR1 SEHNR, CDR2 FQNEAQ (reference sequence). This CDR3 reads CASSSLIVAGGVTYNEQFF. CDR3 nucleotides: TGTGCCAGCAGCTCACTAATTGTTGCGGGAGGCGTAACCTACAATGAGCAGTTCTTC.

This clone was found once. This chain uses TRBV5-1 with TRBJ2-7; 10 bases are a match to TRBD2. CDR1 and CDR2 from the germline V gene are SGHRS and YFSETQ. The length of the CDR3 is 17 residues. V shed 0 bases, J shed 4 bases, and the junction held 10 bases outside the gene matches. CDR3 DNA: TGCGCCAGCAGCTTGGGGGGTCTAGCGGGAGTACGGTACGAGCAGTACTTC. Its protein is CASSLGGLAGVRYEQYF.

The sample holds one count of this clone. The chain employs TRBV10-3 and TRBJ1-5, with D possibly matching TRBD1 (5 bases). The V end lost 6 bases, the J end lost 1 base, and 7 bases lay between the germline ends. Per germline, CDR1 ENHRY and CDR2 SYGVKD. This CDR3 comprises 13 residues. The CDR3 DNA reads TGTGCCATCAGCCGACAGAGCAATCAGCCCCAGCATTTT. Amino acids: CAISRQSNQPQHF.

The gene calls are TRBV30 and TRBJ2-1; 9 bases line up with TRBD2. The CDR3 spans 14 residues. Germline V gives CDR1 GTSNPN, CDR2 SVGIG (reference sequence). Germline trimming cut 3 bases from V and 8 bases from J; bases unmatched to any gene: 8. The DNA for the CDR3 is TGTGCCTGGAGAGGGCGGGGGGGCCCCGATGAGCAGTTCTTC. It codes for CAWRGRGGPDEQFF.

Concerning this clone: Its ends do not fully match the called genes, so a read error is possible. The rearrangement uses TRBV28 and TRBJ2-1; possibly TRBD1 for D (6 bases). This CDR3 has 15 amino acids. Germline V gene sequence: CDR1 MDHEN, CDR2 SYDVKM. This CDR3 reads CASKVTVGAYNEQFF. CDR3 bases: TGTGCCAGCAAAGTCACCGTGGGGGCCTATAATGAGCAGTTCTTC.

This clone showed up just a few times. The DNA for the CDR3 is TGCGCCAGCAGTGGCGGTGCAGCGGGCGAGGTAGATACGCAGTATTTT. It encodes CASSGGAAGEVDTQYF. This rearrangement joins TRBV10-1 to TRBJ2-3; the D gene is possibly TRBD2 (6 bases). Trimming cost V 4 bases and J 5 bases, with 19 bases left between them. The CDR3 is made up of 16 amino acids. Germline CDR1 and CDR2: WNHNN and SYGVQD (reference sequence).

The chain employs TRBV5-4 and TRBJ2-1; D perhaps matches TRBD1 (6 bases). There are 15 residues in the CDR3. Germline V gene lookup returns CDR1 SGHNT and CDR2 YYREEE (reference sequence). Deletions cut 0 bases from V and 7 bases from J, with 14 bases between. The CDR3 loop is CASSLGVPGENEQFF. The CDR3 DNA follows: TGTGCCAGCAGCTTGGGGGTCCCAGGGGAGAATGAGCAGTTCTTC.

V gene TRBV6-1 combines with J gene TRBJ2-2, with 7 bases that match TRBD1. V shed 5 bases, J shed 0 bases, and the junction held 3 bases outside the gene matches. This CDR3 is 15 amino acids long. Germline assignment: CDR1 MNHNS and CDR2 SASEGT. This CDR3 is CASSPGTANTGELFF. In DNA, the CDR3 is TGTGCCAGCAGTCCCGGGACAGCGAACACCGGGGAGCTGTTTTTT.

V is TRBV4-1 and J is TRBJ2-4, with 10 bases identical to TRBD1. Trimming at V came to 1 base and at J to 16 bases, leaving 10 bases not matched to a gene. Germline V gene lookup returns CDR1 MGHRA and CDR2 YSYEKL. The length of the CDR3 is 14 residues. CDR3 DNA: TGCGCCAGCAGCCAAGGAAACCGGGACAGGGGACCCTACTTC. Its translation: CASSQGNRDRGPYF.

In DNA, the CDR3 is TGTGCCAGCAGCTCGACTAGCGGGAGTTCCTATGAGCAGTTCTTC. Translated: CASSSTSGSSYEQFF. V is TRBV5-4 and J is TRBJ2-1; 12 nucleotides match TRBD2. Germline V CDR1 and CDR2: SGHNT, YYREEE (reference sequence). V dropped 3 bases and J dropped 8; count of bases not matched to a gene: 6. The CDR3 extends over 15 amino acids.

The chain couples TRBV7-9 to TRBJ2-2; no definite D call. V was pared by 4 bases and J by 7 bases, with 10 bases between. The CDR3 runs 13 residues. Germline-derived CDR1 and CDR2 are SEHNR and FQNEAQ (reference sequence). CDR3 loop: CASSSEQDGELFF. The DNA of the CDR3 is TGTGCCAGCAGCTCCGAACAAGACGGGGAGCTGTTTTTT.